This TCR beta chain comes out of a study of blood T cell repertoires in COVID-19 (TCRdb year 2020). The study in broad terms: Samples from collaborators originated in the United States, Italy and Spain and spanned both the acute and convalescent phases of COVID-19. The material from the prospective study consisted of cDNA or gDNA derived from T cells, B-cell-depleted T cells, or PBMCs. The dataset comprised deeply sampled blood TCRbeta repertoires from subjects exposed to, actively infected with, or recovered from COVID-19. A freely available public database, intended as a resource for researchers studying the immune response to SARS-CoV-2, is where the repertoires were released. Samples were obtained from the ongoing ImmuneRACE study (first 160 participants) and from over a thousand subjects provided by 6 global collaborators. A de-identified subject ID, COVID-19 status, age in years and sex were almost always included in the sample metadata. Where available, HLA class I and class II types were taken from metadata supplied by the sample provider and were not determined by assay-based typing.

A note on this clone: Its antigen remains unidentified. The input lacks base qualities; no much larger clone sits a single base away.

Participants in the prospective study were aged roughly 18 to 90 years, lived in 24 United States geographic areas, and enrolled through a virtual design. In the prospective study, cohorts were assigned on the basis of participant-reported clinical history obtained from a screening survey and a study questionnaire. In the prospective study, whole blood, serum and a nasopharyngeal or oropharyngeal swab were collected from each participant by mobile phlebotomists. Additional blood draws and questionnaires over an approximately 2-month period could optionally be provided by prospective study participants. Prospective study blood samples were shipped either frozen or at room temperature before DNA extraction. TCRbeta CDR3 regions were amplified from genomic DNA by means of the immunoSEQ Assay, a bias-controlled multiplex PCR. Per the source publication's procedure: The number of nucleated cells in each sample was estimated from the amplification of reference gene primers within the assay. To quantify the absolute abundance of each unique TCRbeta CDR3 rearrangement, sequence reads were collapsed and filtered. For each sample, productive Simpson clonality was calculated as the square root of Simpson's diversity index across productive rearrangements. TCRdb's version of the immuneACCESS table is confined to in-frame rearrangements and falls short of the full clone set. An unresolved V gene accounts for under half of the shortfall where checked; the remainder is of unknown origin. For V, J and clone size, that table is used; D and trimming come from the DNA. For this sample the table gives 200,000 to 250,000 clones, of which 65% to 90% were detected only once. 3% to 4.5% of the sample lies in the top ten.

The investigation overall reported the following: The amount of clinical and demographic metadata varied by source and participant and was provided uncurated.

This receptor was taken from a woman aged 40 to 55 with acute COVID-19. Sequences were obtained from PBMCs or T cells enriched from blood (not recorded which).

The CDR3 region: CASTATSGMYEQYF. The DNA sequence is given as TGTGCCAGCACCGCGACTAGCGGGATGTACGAGCAGTACTTC. The rearranged chain carries TRBV11-2 and TRBJ2-7, and 11 junction bases match TRBD2. The CDR3 covers 14 residues, taking in both the cysteine and the phenylalanine. Only CDR3 DNA is held: 42 bases, read in frame from base 1. V loses 7 bases at its end and J loses 4 bases; junction bases beyond the gene matches: 6. From the germline V gene, CDR1 is SGHAT and CDR2 is FQNNGV.